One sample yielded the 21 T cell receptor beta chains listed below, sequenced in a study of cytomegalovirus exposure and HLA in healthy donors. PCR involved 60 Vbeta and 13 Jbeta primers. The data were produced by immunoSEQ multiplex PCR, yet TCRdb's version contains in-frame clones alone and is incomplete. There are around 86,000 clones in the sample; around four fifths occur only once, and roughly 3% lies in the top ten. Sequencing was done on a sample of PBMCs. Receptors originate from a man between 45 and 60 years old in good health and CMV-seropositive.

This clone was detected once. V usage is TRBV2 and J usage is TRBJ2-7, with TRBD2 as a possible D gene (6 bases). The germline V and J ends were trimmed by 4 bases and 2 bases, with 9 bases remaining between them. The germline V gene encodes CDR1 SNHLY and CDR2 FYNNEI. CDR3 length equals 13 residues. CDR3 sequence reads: CASSGGGTYEQYF. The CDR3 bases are TGTGCCAGCAGTGGAGGCGGGACCTACGAGCAGTACTTC.

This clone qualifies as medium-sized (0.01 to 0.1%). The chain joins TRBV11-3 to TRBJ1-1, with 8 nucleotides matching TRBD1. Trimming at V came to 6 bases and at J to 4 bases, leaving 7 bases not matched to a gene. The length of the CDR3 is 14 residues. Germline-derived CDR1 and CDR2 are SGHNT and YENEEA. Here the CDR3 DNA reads TGTGCCAGCAGGCAGGGGGCTGAACGCACTGAAGCTTTCTTT. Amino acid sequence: CASRQGAERTEAFF.

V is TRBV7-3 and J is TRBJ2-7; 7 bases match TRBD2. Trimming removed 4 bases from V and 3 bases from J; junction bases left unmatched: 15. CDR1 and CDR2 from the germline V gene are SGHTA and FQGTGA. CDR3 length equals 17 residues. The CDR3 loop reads CASSSLLGGRPIYEQYF. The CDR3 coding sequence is TGTGCCAGCAGCTCCCTTCTCGGGGGGAGGCCTATCTACGAGCAGTACTTC.

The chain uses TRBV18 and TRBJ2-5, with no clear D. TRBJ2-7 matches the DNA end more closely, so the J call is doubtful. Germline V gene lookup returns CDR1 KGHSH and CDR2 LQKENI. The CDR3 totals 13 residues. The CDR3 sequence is CASSPPSSYEQYF. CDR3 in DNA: TGTGCCAGCTCACCTCCGTCCTCCTACGAGCAGTACTTC.

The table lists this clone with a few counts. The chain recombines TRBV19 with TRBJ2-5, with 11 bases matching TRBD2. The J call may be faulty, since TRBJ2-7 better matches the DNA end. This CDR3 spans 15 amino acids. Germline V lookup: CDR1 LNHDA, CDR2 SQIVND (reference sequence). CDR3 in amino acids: CASSMLLAGVYEQYF. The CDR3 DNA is TGTGCCAGTAGTATGTTACTAGCGGGAGTGTACGAGCAGTACTTC.

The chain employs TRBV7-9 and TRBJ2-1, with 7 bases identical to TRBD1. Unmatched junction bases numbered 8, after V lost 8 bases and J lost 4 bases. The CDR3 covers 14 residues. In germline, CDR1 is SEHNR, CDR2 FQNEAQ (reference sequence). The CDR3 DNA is TGTGCCAGCGAGGGGGCGTTGGCGTACAATGAGCAGTTCTTC. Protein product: CASEGALAYNEQFF.

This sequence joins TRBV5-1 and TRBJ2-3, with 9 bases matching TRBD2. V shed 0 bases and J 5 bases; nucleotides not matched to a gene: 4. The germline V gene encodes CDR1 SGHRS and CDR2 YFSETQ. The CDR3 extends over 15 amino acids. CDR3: CASSLVASGIDTQYF. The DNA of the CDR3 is TGCGCCAGCAGCTTGGTGGCTAGCGGGATAGATACGCAGTATTTT.

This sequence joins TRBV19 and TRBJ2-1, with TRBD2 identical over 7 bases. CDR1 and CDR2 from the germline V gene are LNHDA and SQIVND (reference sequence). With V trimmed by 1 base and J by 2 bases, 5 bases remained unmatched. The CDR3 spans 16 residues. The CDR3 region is CASSIGRERAYNEQFF. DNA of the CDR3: TGTGCCAGTAGTATAGGGCGGGAGAGAGCCTACAATGAGCAGTTCTTC.

CDR3 residues: CSVVGTAGYEQYF. The CDR3 DNA is TGCAGCGTCGTTGGGACAGCTGGCTACGAGCAGTACTTC. The chain recombines TRBV29-1 with TRBJ2-7, with 7 bases lining up with TRBD1. CDR3 length: 13 amino acids. The ends lost 6 bases at V and 3 bases at J; junction bases unmatched: 8. Germline V gene data show CDR1 as SQVTM and CDR2 as ANQGSEA.

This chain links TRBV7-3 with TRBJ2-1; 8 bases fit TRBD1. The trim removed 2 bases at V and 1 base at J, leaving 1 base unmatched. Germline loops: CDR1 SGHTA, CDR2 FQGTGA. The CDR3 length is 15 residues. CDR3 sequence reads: CASSLQGASYNEQFF. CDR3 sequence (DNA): TGTGCCAGCAGCTTACAGGGGGCTTCCTACAATGAGCAGTTCTTC. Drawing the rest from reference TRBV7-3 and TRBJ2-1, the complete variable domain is GAGVSQTPSNKVTEKGKYVELRCDPISGHTALYWYRQSLGQGPEFLIYFQGTGAADDSGLPNDRFFAVRPEGSVSTLKIQRTERGDSAVYLCASSLQGASYNEQFFGPGTRLTVL.

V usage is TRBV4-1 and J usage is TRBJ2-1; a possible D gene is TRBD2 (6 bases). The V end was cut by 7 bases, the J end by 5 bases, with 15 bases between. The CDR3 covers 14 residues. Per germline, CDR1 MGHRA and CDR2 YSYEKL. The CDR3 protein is CASTPGLLNNEQFF. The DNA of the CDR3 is TGCGCCAGCACTCCGGGACTTCTCAACAATGAGCAGTTCTTC.

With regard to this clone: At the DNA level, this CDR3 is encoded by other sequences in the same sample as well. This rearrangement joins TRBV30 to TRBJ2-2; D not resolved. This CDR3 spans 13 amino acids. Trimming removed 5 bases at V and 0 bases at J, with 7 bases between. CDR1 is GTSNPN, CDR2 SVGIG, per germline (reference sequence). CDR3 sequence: CAWLATNTGELFF. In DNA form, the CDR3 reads TGTGCCTGGCTTGCTACGAACACCGGGGAGCTGTTTTTT.

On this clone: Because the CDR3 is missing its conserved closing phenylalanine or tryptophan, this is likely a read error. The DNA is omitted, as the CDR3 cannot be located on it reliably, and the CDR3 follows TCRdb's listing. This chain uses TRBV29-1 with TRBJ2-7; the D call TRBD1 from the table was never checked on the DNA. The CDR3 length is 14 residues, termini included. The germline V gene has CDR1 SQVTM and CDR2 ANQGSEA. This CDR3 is CSVPPGQPARRGSS.

CDR3 region: CAIGSGEYGYTF. The DNA for the CDR3 is TGTGCCATCGGGTCGGGGGAGTATGGCTACACCTTC. The chain recombines TRBV10-3 with TRBJ1-2; TRBD1 is a possible D gene (5 bases). Germline V gene lookup returns CDR1 ENHRY and CDR2 SYGVKD. The CDR3 has 12 residues. V was clipped by 8 bases and J by 5 bases, with 12 bases between them.

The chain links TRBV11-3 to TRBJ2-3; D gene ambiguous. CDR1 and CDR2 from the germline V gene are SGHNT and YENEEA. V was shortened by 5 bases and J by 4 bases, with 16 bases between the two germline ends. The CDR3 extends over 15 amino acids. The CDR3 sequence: CASSPYGAPADTQYF. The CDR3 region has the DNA TGTGCCAGCAGCCCCTATGGAGCCCCCGCAGATACGCAGTATTTT.

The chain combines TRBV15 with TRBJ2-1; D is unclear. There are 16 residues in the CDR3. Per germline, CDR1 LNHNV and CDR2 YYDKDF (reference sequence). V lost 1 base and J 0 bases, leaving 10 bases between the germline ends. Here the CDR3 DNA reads TGTGCCACCAGCAGAGGCTTGGCCCCCTCCTACAATGAGCAGTTCTTC. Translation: CATSRGLAPSYNEQFF.

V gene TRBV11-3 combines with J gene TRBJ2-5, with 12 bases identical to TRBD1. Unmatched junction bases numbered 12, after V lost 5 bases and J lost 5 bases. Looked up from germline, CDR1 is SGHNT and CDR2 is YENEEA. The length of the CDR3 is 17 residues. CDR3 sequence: CASSRRTPGQGAETQYF. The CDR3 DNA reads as TGTGCCAGCAGCCGTCGGACACCGGGACAGGGGGCTGAGACCCAGTACTTC.

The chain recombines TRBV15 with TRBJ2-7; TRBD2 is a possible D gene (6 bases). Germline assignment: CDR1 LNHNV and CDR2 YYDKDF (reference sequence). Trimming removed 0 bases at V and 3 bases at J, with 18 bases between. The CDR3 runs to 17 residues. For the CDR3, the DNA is TGTGCCACCAGCAGAGAAATGCGACGGGAGAATAGCTACGAGCAGTACTTC. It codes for CATSREMRRENSYEQYF.

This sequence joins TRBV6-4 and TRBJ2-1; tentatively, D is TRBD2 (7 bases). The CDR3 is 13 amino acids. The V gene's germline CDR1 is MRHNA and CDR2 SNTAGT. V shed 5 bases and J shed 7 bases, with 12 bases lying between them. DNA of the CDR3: TGTGCCAGCAGTCGGGGGGCAGGGAATGAGCAGTTCTTC. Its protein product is CASSRGAGNEQFF.

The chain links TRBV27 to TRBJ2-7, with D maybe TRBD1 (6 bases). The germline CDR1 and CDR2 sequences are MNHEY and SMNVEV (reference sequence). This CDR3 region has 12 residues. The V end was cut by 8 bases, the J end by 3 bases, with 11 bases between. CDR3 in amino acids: CASGGRDYEQYF. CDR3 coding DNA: TGTGCCAGCGGGGGCAGGGACTACGAGCAGTACTTC.

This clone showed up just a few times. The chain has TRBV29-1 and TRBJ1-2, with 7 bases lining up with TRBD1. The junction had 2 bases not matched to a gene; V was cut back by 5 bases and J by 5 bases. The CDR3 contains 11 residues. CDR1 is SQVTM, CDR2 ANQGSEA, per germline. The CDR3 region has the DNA TGCAGCGTTCGACAGGGATATGGCTACACCTTC. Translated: CSVRQGYGYTF.